Described below is a single TCR beta chain sequence and its context. The antigen remains undetermined. The V gene lost 0 bases and the J gene lost 1 base, with 15 bases spanning the gap. Germline-derived CDR1 and CDR2 are SGDLS and YYNGEE. CDR3 size: 17 residues. The method was immunoSEQ multiplex PCR; TCRdb's version includes in-frame clones alone and lacks a portion of them. This sample has around 100,000 clones, with around nine tenths found just once. The data were taken from a study of T cell responses to AZD1222 COVID-19 vaccine. The wider study: Second doses at about 4 or about 12 weeks were pooled. Study-wide findings and caveats: Vaccination with two AZD1222 doses was followed by a rise in Spike-specific TCR breadth and depth. It should be noted that donors were predominantly white British and more often female, and clonal diversity was possibly underestimated.

The sequence was obtained from an adult in good health. Material: peripheral blood, obtained on day 0 of AZD1222 vaccination. The chain joins TRBV9 to TRBJ2-3; D is possibly TRBD1 or TRBD2 (5 bases each). Here the CDR3 reads CASSVAPTGRRTDTQYF. In DNA form, the CDR3 reads TGTGCCAGCAGCGTAGCTCCAACGGGACGCCGCACAGATACGCAGTATTTT.